What follows is one T cell receptor (beta chain) and its context. The data stem from a study of PD-L1 blockade in urothelial cancer. Study at large: Atezolizumab (1,200 mg intravenously every 3 weeks) began around 2014 for patients.

Here immunoSEQ multiplex PCR was the method, and the copy in TCRdb shows in-frame clones only, minus some. The table records 71,000 or so clones, approximately 91% of them present only once. This sequence originates from a man aged 55 to 70 with urothelial cancer. The source material was PBMCs, sampled around atezolizumab (anti-PD-L1) treatment.

The CDR3: CASSQEGAGRQPQHF. The CDR3 bases are TGCGCCAGCAGCCAAGAGGGGGCAGGTCGGCAGCCCCAGCATTTT. V is TRBV4-3 and J is TRBJ1-5, with D tentatively TRBD1 (6 bases). The V end was cut by 0 bases, the J end by 7 bases, with 13 bases between. The CDR3 has 15 amino acids. Germline loops: CDR1 LGHNA, CDR2 YSLEER.